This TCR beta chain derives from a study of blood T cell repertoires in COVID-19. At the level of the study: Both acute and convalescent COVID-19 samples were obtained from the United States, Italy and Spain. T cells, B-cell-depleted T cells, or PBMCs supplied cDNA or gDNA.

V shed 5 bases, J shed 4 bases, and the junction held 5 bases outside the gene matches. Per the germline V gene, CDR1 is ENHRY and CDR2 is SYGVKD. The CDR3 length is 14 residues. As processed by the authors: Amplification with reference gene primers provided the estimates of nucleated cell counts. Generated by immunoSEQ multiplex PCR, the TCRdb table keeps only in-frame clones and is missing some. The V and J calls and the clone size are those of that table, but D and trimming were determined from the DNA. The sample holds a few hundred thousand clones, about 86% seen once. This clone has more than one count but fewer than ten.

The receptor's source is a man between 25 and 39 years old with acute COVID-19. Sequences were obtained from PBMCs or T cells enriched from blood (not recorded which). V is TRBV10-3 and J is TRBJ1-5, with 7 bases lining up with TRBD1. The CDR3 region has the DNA TGTGCCATCAGTCAGGGGGTTGGAAATCAGCCCCAGCATTTT. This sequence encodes CAISQGVGNQPQHF.